This T cell receptor (beta chain) was sequenced for a study of Graves' ophthalmopathy and Graves' hyperthyroidism (dated by TCRdb to 2017 to 2018). For context, the study as a whole: Peripheral blood samples were taken at the time of initial diagnosis, before any treatment was given. The study used signatures of the TCR beta repertoire to tell Graves' ophthalmopathy apart from Graves' hyperthyroidism and to predict which patients would progress to ophthalmopathy. In total, 120 to 150 blood samples were TCR-sequenced: approximately 40 ophthalmopathy, some 75 hyperthyroidism and roughly 17 hyperthyroidism-to-ophthalmopathy patients. To explore V-J signatures that separate ophthalmopathy from hyperthyroidism, a discovery set of fewer than 110 patients was enrolled, consisting of fewer than 45 with ophthalmopathy and under 65 with stable hyperthyroidism. The independent validation cohort included about 19 hyperthyroidism patients plus 17 patients who later progressed from hyperthyroidism to ophthalmopathy. In over 5 hyperthyroidism patients, the T-cell repertoire of thyroid tissue was compared with the T-cell repertoire of blood. After sampling, hyperthyroidism patients received methimazole starting at 30 mg daily, and ophthalmopathy patients received high-dose intravenous methylprednisolone.

The ophthalmopathy patients had moderately to severely active disease, with a Clinical Activity Score of 3 or higher, a NOSPECS grade of 4 or higher, and a disease duration of less than 3 months. Patients with other autoimmune diseases, uncontrolled infections, pregnancy or lactation were excluded from the study. Diagnosis was based on clinical symptoms, serum thyroxine, TRAb, thyroid ultrasound and orbital computed tomography. PBMCs were isolated from 8 to 10 ml of fresh peripheral blood by Ficoll-Paque density gradient centrifugation. Trizol reagent was used to extract the total RNA, and its quality was then checked on an Agilent 2100 Bioanalyzer. The germline V gene yields WSHSY for CDR1 and SAAADI for CDR2. V is shortened by 6 bases, J by 9 bases, and the region joining them spans 27 bases. Counted from cysteine to phenylalanine, this CDR3 has 17 amino acids. The only DNA kept is the CDR3, 51 bases in frame from the first base.

As concerns this clonotype: Its specific antigen is unknown. Per-base quality was not reported, and no clone a single base away is much larger than it.

Study-level results and caveats: No statistical method was used to predetermine the sample size, and group allocation was not hidden from the investigators. In cross-validation, the 13-signature model distinguished ophthalmopathy from stable hyperthyroidism with 87.88% sensitivity and about 81% specificity, while in the test set the corresponding values were approximately 79% and 70%. Most expanded thyroid clonotypes with a frequency above 0.001 also appeared in blood, which suggests that blood repertoires may reflect the immune response in the thyroid. In validation, the model predicted ophthalmopathy progression with more than 70% sensitivity and approximately 78% specificity; about a dozen predicted patients were CT-confirmed with GO in a median of about 6.2 months.

TCR beta CDR3 regions were amplified from RNA transcripts for repertoire sequencing. The first round of RT-PCR was done with HTBI primers and the Qiagen OneStep RT-PCR kit, and was followed by a second round of multiplex PCR, then size selection and purification. Sequencing of the libraries was carried out on an Illumina HiSeq2000 in paired-end mode with 100 bp reads. From the authors' description of their analysis: SOAPnuke was used for read processing, and reads with adapters, uncalled bases, a mean Phred below 15, or no exact constant-primer or identifier match were discarded. High-quality paired reads were merged with COPE v1.2.5. Clonotypes were defined as unique nucleotide sequences and were aligned to IMGT TRB V, D and J references using MiTCR v1.1. Only V-J combinations with frequency above 0.0001 were analysed, covering 99% to 99.2% of repertoires. A TCR clonal expansion and chaos score per V-J combination was defined as the ratio of F50 clonal expansion to chaos observed in the TCRdist matrix. Welch's t-statistics and random forest were used to reduce features to about 13 V-J combinations, which were fed into a naive Bayes classifier. The similarity between thyroid and blood repertoires was quantified using the Morisita-Horn index. TCRdb cleaned the public reads at Q25 with fastp, built clones with MiXCR and kept in-frame beta chains. Every CDR3 protein is listed once, alongside the most common genes and DNA of its rows. These V and J calls originate from TCRdb's pipeline instead of the authors' own analysis. This sample comprises over 650,000 distinct CDR3 sequences, just over 40% of them detected only once. The top ten hold 2.5% to 3.5% of the sample.

The chain was built from TRBV10-2 and TRBJ1-5; 6 matching bases give a weak D call of TRBD1. The specimen was peripheral blood. The TCR comes from an adult man with Graves' ophthalmopathy. The DNA sequence is as follows: TGCGCCAGCAGCGGGTCCCACGGACAGAGTGTTATATGGCCCCAGCATTTT. Its coded protein is CASSGSHGQSVIWPQHF.